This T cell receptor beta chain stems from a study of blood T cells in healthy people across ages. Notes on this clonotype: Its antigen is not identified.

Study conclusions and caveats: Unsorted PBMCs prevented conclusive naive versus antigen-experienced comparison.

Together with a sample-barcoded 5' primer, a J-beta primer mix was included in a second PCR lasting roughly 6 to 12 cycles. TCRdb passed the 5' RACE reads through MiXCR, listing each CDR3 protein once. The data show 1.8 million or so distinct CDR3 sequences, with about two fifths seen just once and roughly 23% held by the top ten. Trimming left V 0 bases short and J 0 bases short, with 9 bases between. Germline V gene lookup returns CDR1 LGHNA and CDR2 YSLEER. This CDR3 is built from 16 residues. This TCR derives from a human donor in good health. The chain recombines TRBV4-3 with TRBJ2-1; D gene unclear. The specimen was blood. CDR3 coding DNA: TGCGCCAGCAGCCAAGAGTACAGCGCCTCCTACAATGAGCAGTTCTTC. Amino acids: CASSQEYSASYNEQFF.